A selection of T cell receptor beta chains follows, all from one sample in a study of vaccination effects on CD4 cells after COVID-19. Here immunoSEQ multiplex PCR was the method, and the copy in TCRdb shows in-frame clones only, minus some. The sample lists about 74,000 clones; approximately 71% were seen once. Their antigen targets remain unknown. Specimen: CD4+ T cells from PBMCs cultured without peptide, collected before COVID-19 vaccination. These receptors all stem from a human donor who received a COVID-19 vaccine. Each CDR3 is given with its conserved first and last residue. Each record gives: D gene, V gene, CDR3 length, clone size, J gene, CDR3 protein, CDR3 DNA. D genes are given only for firm matches. Clone size is not always given. Where it is, it says once, few, many or a class for expanded clones.

NA	TRBV30	15	NA	TRBJ2-1	CAWTLGVYSGNEQFF	TGTGCCTGGACTCTGGGGGTTTACTCGGGGAATGAGCAGTTCTTC
NA	TRBV30	11	NA	TRBJ1-1	CAWRKGGEAFF	TGTGCCTGGAGAAAAGGGGGTGAAGCTTTCTTT
NA	TRBV5-6	15	few	TRBJ1-5	CASSLYSLAGQPQHF	TGTGCCAGCAGCTTGTATAGCCTGGCAGGTCAGCCCCAGCATTTT
TRBD2	TRBV6-2/TRBV6-3	15	NA	TRBJ2-5	CASSSRAGRQETQYF	TGTGCCAGCAGTTCCCGAGCGGGACGACAAGAGACCCAGTACTTC
TRBD1	TRBV30	15	NA	TRBJ1-2	CAWSVGGTANYGYTF	TGTGCCTGGAGTGTAGGGGGCACCGCTAACTATGGCTACACCTTC
TRBD1	TRBV5-1	15	NA	TRBJ1-1	CASSLTQGANTEAFF	TGCGCCAGCAGCTTGACTCAGGGGGCGAACACTGAAGCTTTCTTT
TRBD1	TRBV3-1/TRBV3-2	17	few	TRBJ2-2	CASSQDPFNRGTGELFF	TGTGCCAGCAGCCAAGATCCGTTTAACAGGGGCACCGGGGAGCTGTTTTTT
NA	TRBV18	15	NA	TRBJ1-5	CASSPLNGRDQPQHF	TGTGCCAGCTCACCACTTAACGGGCGAGATCAGCCCCAGCATTTT
NA	TRBV19	14	NA	TRBJ1-3	CASSISASGNTIYF	TGTGCCAGTAGTATCTCTGCTTCTGGAAACACCATATATTTT
NA	TRBV19	16	NA	TRBJ2-6	CASTVVRSSGANVLTF	TGTGCCAGTACTGTGGTCCGGAGCTCTGGGGCCAACGTCCTGACTTTC
TRBD1	TRBV3-1/TRBV3-2	16	NA	TRBJ1-1	CASSQGPGQGNTEAFF	TGTGCCAGCAGCCAAGGACCGGGACAGGGGAACACTGAAGCTTTCTTT
TRBD1	TRBV29-1	15	NA	TRBJ2-2	CSVGQGEKNTGELFF	TGCAGCGTAGGCCAGGGGGAAAAGAACACCGGGGAGCTGTTTTTT
TRBD1	TRBV28	16	NA	TRBJ1-2	CASSLVLGGLGYGYTF	TGTGCCAGCAGTTTAGTGTTAGGGGGCCTGGGCTATGGCTACACCTTC